These T cell receptor beta chains were read from a single sample in a study of blood T cell repertoires in COVID-19. Method: immunoSEQ multiplex PCR; TCRdb's copy keeps in-frame clones and lacks some. The sample includes more than 250,000 clones, 70% to 90% of them seen just once. The sequenced material came from PBMCs or T cells enriched from blood (not recorded which). The receptors shown here come from a young man who had recovered from COVID-19. Each CDR3 is given with its conserved first and last residue.

v_call	cdr3_length	j_call	cdr3_aa
TRBV20-1	13	TRBJ1-4	CSASPQGYEKLFF
TRBV6-1	16	TRBJ1-6	CASSEIGRQSNSPLHF
TRBV19	16	TRBJ1-2	CASSMPVGGEVGGYTF
TRBV19	10	TRBJ1-2	CARTYRGYTF
TRBV5-5	14	TRBJ2-7	CASSPTSGFYEQYF
TRBV13	14	TRBJ2-1	CASSLRGHGKEQFF
TRBV6-8	16	TRBJ2-3	CASSPTSGGAGDTQYF
TRBV9	14	TRBJ2-7	CASSVGQGNYEQYF
TRBV2	14	TRBJ1-2	CASSASGQHYGYTF
TRBV19	15	TRBJ2-7	CASSSVRDRGYEQYF
TRBV4-3	15	TRBJ1-2	CASSQDRGPSYGYTF
TRBV14	14	TRBJ2-3	CASSQRLTADTQYF
TRBV18	17	TRBJ2-3	CASSGTSGGQGTDTQYF
TRBV5-4	14	TRBJ1-4	CASSSKQGDEKLFF
TRBV30	15	TRBJ1-4	CAWSNRGATNEKLFF
TRBV11-2	15	TRBJ1-1	CASSLTGGQNTEAFF
TRBV9	17	TRBJ2-3	CASSVGTSGRGTDTQYF
TRBV5-1	11	TRBJ1-2	CASSFQGSHTF
TRBV6-5	16	TRBJ1-1	CASSYLSGGGGGEAFF
TRBV5-5	15	TRBJ2-5	CASSLLGQAQETQYF
TRBV30	15	TRBJ1-2	CAWKPDSLLNYGYTF
TRBV4-3	19	TRBJ1-6	CASSQDYTIPRGRHSPLHF
TRBV19	15	TRBJ1-2	CASSITPRGNYGYTF
TRBV5-1	17	TRBJ2-7	CASSALPGLTNSYEQYF
TRBV7-9	12	TRBJ2-2	CASSISTGELFF
TRBV21-1	13	TRBJ1-2	CASSRAGGNGYTF
TRBV11-2	13	TRBJ1-1	CASSFQGFTEAFF
TRBV7-8	14	TRBJ1-5	CASSLTGDNQPQHF
TRBV19	14	TRBJ1-2	CASSPISEERGYTF
TRBV7-2	16	TRBJ2-3	CASSLDAGTGKDTQYF
TRBV5-1	15	TRBJ1-1	CASSPPERRGTEAFF
TRBV6-2/TRBV6-3	14	TRBJ2-7	CASSSPGTVYEQYF
TRBV2	15	TRBJ1-2	CASSERQASNYGYTF
TRBV19	12	TRBJ1-5	CASRQGNQPQHF
TRBV2	16	TRBJ1-2	CASSGSGLLGFYGYTF
TRBV9	15	TRBJ2-7	CASSLRGTGAYEQYF
TRBV7-2	15	TRBJ1-5	CASSYRGGSSQPQHF
TRBV7-6	14	TRBJ1-6	CASSQGQGGSPLHF
TRBV19	15	TRBJ1-1	CASSINRVSATEAFF
TRBV15	12	TRBJ2-7	CATSRSGYEQYF
TRBV29-1	11	TRBJ2-7	CSGRGSYEQYF
TRBV9	13	TRBJ2-5	CASTTSGDETQYF
TRBV10-1	15	TRBJ2-2	CASRNWGGPSGELFF
TRBV5-1	15	TRBJ1-1	CASSSLQGSDTEAFF
TRBV19	14	TRBJ1-5	CASEIGFGNQPQHF
TRBV9	14	TRBJ2-3	CASSGQGNTDTQYF
TRBV3-1/TRBV3-2	13	TRBJ2-7	CASSQVLGGWQYF
TRBV11-2	15	TRBJ2-5	CASSLDGRELETQYF
TRBV19	15	TRBJ2-2	CASSMTSLGTGELFF
TRBV3-1/TRBV3-2	15	TRBJ1-4	CASSQERAGGRKLFF
TRBV30	19	TRBJ1-5	CAWSESGRGGGYSNQPQHF
TRBV9	14	TRBJ1-1	CASSPRDSFTEAFF
TRBV19	15	TRBJ1-2	CASSTLHGGNYGYTF
TRBV7-9	13	TRBJ1-5	CASSQGGGKPQHF